One and the same sample provided the 17 T cell receptor beta chains below, sequenced in a study of T cell clonality in common variable immunodeficiency. Assay used: immunoSEQ multiplex PCR; TCRdb lists only in-frame clones, some missing. Listed here are 20,000 to 30,000 clones without any singletons, the top ten holding approximately 22%. Antigens for these TCRs are unknown. Study observations and caveats: In common variable immunodeficiency, TCR beta chains reportedly carried fewer deletions and N-nucleotide insertions.

Sample: peripheral blood mononuclear cells. The source of these receptors is a human donor with common variable immunodeficiency.

This clone was counted ten times or more. CDR3 protein: CASSLRGTNTGELFF. The CDR3 DNA, read in part, is TGCGCCAGCAGCCTCAGGGGAACGAACACCGGGGAG. The chain is built from TRBV5-1 and TRBJ2-2; D might be TRBD1 (6 bases). The read gets to within 3 residues of the CDR3 end, and the germline J gene fills in the rest. The CDR3 extends over 15 amino acids. Per the germline V gene, CDR1 is SGHRS and CDR2 is YFSETQ. V lost 4 bases to trimming and J lost 0 bases, with 10 bases between them.

This clone was seen repeatedly, ten times or more. The read gets to within 3 residues of the CDR3 end, and the germline J gene fills in the rest. The chain has TRBV20-1 and TRBJ2-7; maybe TRBD1 (6 bases). This CDR3 has 12 residues. The ends were cut back, 5 bases at V and 3 bases at J, with 11 bases in the middle. The germline V gene encodes CDR1 DFQATT and CDR2 SNEGSKA (reference sequence). The CDR3 protein is CSAPEGVYEQYF. The covered CDR3 bases are TGCAGTGCTCCTGAGGGGGTCTACGAG.

To note about this clone: The read ends 3 residues before the CDR3 terminus; that terminus is restored from the germline J gene. This chain joins TRBV20-1 and TRBJ2-5; D is perhaps TRBD2 (5 bases). Germline V gene lookup returns CDR1 DFQATT and CDR2 SNEGSKA (reference sequence). The V end lost 3 bases, the J end lost 5 bases, and 13 bases lay between the germline ends. CDR3 length: 13 residues. CDR3 region: CSASIGAAETQYF. The CDR3 bases that were read are TGCAGTGCTAGTATAGGAGCGGCGGAGACC.

This clone was observed at least ten times. From the germline J gene comes the end of the CDR3, since the read stops 3 residues before it. The rearrangement joins TRBV28 to TRBJ2-1, with 12 bases that match TRBD2. The CDR3 sequence is 19 residues long. CDR1 and CDR2 (germline): MDHEN, SYDVKM. Trimming cost V 2 bases and J 4 bases; bases outside gene matches: 12. The CDR3 here is CASSLPIRTSGDLYNEQFF. The part of the CDR3 DNA that was read is TGTGCCAGCAGTTTACCAATAAGGACTAGCGGGGACCTATACAATGAG. The variable domain in full, with the rest retrieved from reference TRBV28 and TRBJ2-1, is DVKVTQSSRYLVKRTGEKVFLECVQDMDHENMFWYRQDPGLGLRLIYFSYDVKMKEKGDIPEGYSVSREKKERFSLILESASTNQTSMYLCASSLPIRTSGDLYNEQFFGPGTRLTVL.

This clone was seen ten or more times. From the germline J gene comes the end of the CDR3, since the read stops 3 residues before it. The rearrangement uses TRBV19 and TRBJ1-2, with TRBD1 as a possible D gene (6 bases). Germline CDR1 and CDR2: LNHDA and SQIVND (reference sequence). The CDR3 has 11 amino acids. The CDR3 loop is CASGTGTFYTF. The DNA read from the CDR3 is TGTGCCAGTGGGACCGGGACATTC.

This clone was seen at least ten times. The sequenced fragment ends 3 residues before the CDR3 boundary, so the rest is inferred from the germline J gene. This chain links TRBV29-1 with TRBJ2-3; 12 nucleotides line up with TRBD2. This CDR3 contains 16 residues. V lost 4 bases and J lost 1; bases outside the gene matches: 6. Germline CDR1 and CDR2: SQVTM and ANQGSEA. The DNA read from the CDR3 is TGCAGCGTTGGGACCGGACTAGCGGGACGCACAGATACG. Its translation is CSVGTGLAGRTDT. The entire CDR3 protein reads CSVGTGLAGRTDTQYF.

There are many counts of this clone. The CDR3 DNA, read in part, is TGCAGTGCGAGGACTAGCGGATTTGAG. Protein product: CSARTSGFE. In full, the CDR3 reads CSARTSGFEQFF. The V call is TRBV20-1, the J call TRBJ2-1; 10 bases are shared with TRBD2. The read ends 3 residues early relative to the CDR3; the germline J gene fills the gap. CDR3 length: 12 amino acids. V lost 6 bases, J lost 9 bases, and 5 bases stayed unmatched. Germline values: CDR1 DFQATT, CDR2 SNEGSKA (reference sequence).

This clone came up many times. The read ends 3 residues early relative to the CDR3; the germline J gene fills the gap. The chain recombines TRBV7-2 with TRBJ1-1; D is possibly TRBD1 (6 bases). The CDR3 sequence is 13 residues long. In germline, CDR1 is SGHTA, CDR2 FQGNSA. Between the trimmed V and J ends, which lost 5 bases and 7 bases, there was a span of 14 bases. CDR3 DNA (partial): TGTGCCAGCAGCAATGGACAGAACCATGAA. Amino acid sequence: CASSNGQNHE. The complete CDR3 reads CASSNGQNHEAFF.

Many counts were recorded for this clone. The missing CDR3 end, 3 residues past where the read stops, is filled in from the germline J gene. V and J are TRBV5-6 and TRBJ2-3; 12 positions match TRBD1. The CDR3 has 15 residues. Germline CDR1 reads SGHDT; CDR2 reads YYEEEE. V shed 4 bases and J 5 bases; nucleotides not matched to a gene: 5. The CDR3: CASSTGTGGRDTQYF. The sequenced part of the CDR3 DNA is TGTGCCAGCAGCACCGGGACAGGGGGCAGAGATACG.

In this sample, this clone turned up many times. With the read ending 3 residues before the CDR3 end, the germline J gene is used to fill in that end. The V call is TRBV6-2 or TRBV6-3, the J call TRBJ1-1; 9 nucleotides agree with TRBD1. The J segment lost 1 base and the V segment lost 5 bases, leaving 11 bases of the junction unmatched. Germline V gene sequence: CDR1 MNHEY, CDR2 SVGEGT. The CDR3 has 17 amino acids. The CDR3 bases that were read are TGTGCCAGCAGTACCACCCGGACAGGGGCCCAGAACACTGAA. This gives the protein CASSTTRTGAQNTE. The full-length CDR3 reads as CASSTTRTGAQNTEAFF.

Many counts were recorded for this clone. The CDR3 end lies 3 residues beyond the end of the read and is filled in from the germline J gene. The rearrangement links TRBV6-2 or TRBV6-3 to TRBJ2-7, with 7 bases that match TRBD2. Germline V lookup: CDR1 MNHEY, CDR2 SVGEGT. The V and J ends lost 6 bases and 2 bases, in that order; junction bases with no gene match: 10. CDR3 length: 15 residues. Incomplete CDR3 DNA: TGTGCCAGCAGCCTTAGCGGGCGGCCGACCTACGAG. Amino acids: CASSLSGRPTYE. From start to end, the CDR3 is CASSLSGRPTYEQYF.

This clone was found many times. With the read ending 3 residues before the CDR3 end, the germline J gene is used to fill in that end. The rearrangement links TRBV18 to TRBJ2-1; D assignment may be TRBD1 or TRBD2 (5 bases each). The V end was cut by 9 bases, the J end by 2 bases, with 17 bases between. CDR1 KGHSH and CDR2 LQKENI come from the germline V gene. This CDR3 has 15 residues. The part of the CDR3 DNA that was read is TGTGCCAGTCGAGGGGCAACCTCCACCTACAATGAG. Amino acids: CASRGATSTYNE. The full CDR3 protein reads CASRGATSTYNEQFF.

This clone was counted at least ten times. The CDR3 goes on 3 residues after the read ends, and that part is filled in from the germline J gene. This chain links TRBV20-1 with TRBJ2-4; 11 bases agree with TRBD2. After removal of 3 bases from V and 2 bases from J, the junction contained 12 bases not matched to a gene. The CDR3 contains 18 residues. Germline CDR1 reads DFQATT; CDR2 reads SNEGSKA (reference sequence). Here the CDR3 reads CSASIIAGGPRTKNIQYF. The part of the CDR3 DNA that was read is TGCAGTGCTAGCATTATAGCGGGAGGGCCTCGGACCAAAAACATT.

This clone was seen repeatedly, ten times or more. The read comes to an end 3 residues before the CDR3 does, leaving the germline J gene to fill in the end. The V call is TRBV28, the J call TRBJ1-1; tentatively, D is TRBD1 (6 bases). Germline V lookup: CDR1 MDHEN, CDR2 SYDVKM. The CDR3 length is 13 residues. The CDR3 DNA, read in part, is TGTGCCAGCAGCCTAGGGGGGGCGTTCGAA. Residues: CASSLGGAFE. In full, the CDR3 is CASSLGGAFEAFF.

Remarks on this clone: The CDR3 end is not reached by the read, which stops 3 residues before it; the germline J gene fills it in. The chain recombines TRBV30 with TRBJ2-7; TRBD1 agrees at 9 bases. The CDR3 is 14 residues long. The germline V gene encodes CDR1 GTSNPN and CDR2 SVGIG (reference sequence). Trimming at V came to 4 bases and at J to 2 bases, leaving 6 bases not matched to a gene. The chain's CDR3 is CAWKAGTGTYEQYF. The CDR3 bases that were read are TGTGCCTGGAAAGCCGGGACAGGGACCTACGAG.

In its sample, this clone was seen a few times. The CDR3 is cut off 3 residues early in the read; its end comes from the germline J gene. J is TRBJ1-5 and V is TRBV7-8; weak D call: TRBD1 (6 bases). This CDR3 spans 15 amino acids. With 5 bases removed from V and 7 bases from J, the gap between germline ends came to 18 bases. The germline gives CDR1 SGHVS, CDR2 FQNEAQ. CDR3: CASSDQGIVFQPQHF. CDR3 bases read: TGTGCCAGCAGCGACCAGGGGATTGTTTTCCAGCCC.

Of note for this clone: The read is 3 residues too short to cover the CDR3 end, so that end is filled in from the germline J gene. V gene TRBV2 combines with J gene TRBJ1-3; D gene ambiguous. The CDR3 length is 13 residues. Germline V gene sequence: CDR1 SNHLY, CDR2 FYNNEI. Trimming pared 7 bases from V and 3 bases from J, leaving 10 bases between. The covered CDR3 bases are TGTGCCAGCACCCCGGCGGGTGGAAACACC. Residues: CASTPAGGNT. The complete CDR3 reads CASTPAGGNTIYF.